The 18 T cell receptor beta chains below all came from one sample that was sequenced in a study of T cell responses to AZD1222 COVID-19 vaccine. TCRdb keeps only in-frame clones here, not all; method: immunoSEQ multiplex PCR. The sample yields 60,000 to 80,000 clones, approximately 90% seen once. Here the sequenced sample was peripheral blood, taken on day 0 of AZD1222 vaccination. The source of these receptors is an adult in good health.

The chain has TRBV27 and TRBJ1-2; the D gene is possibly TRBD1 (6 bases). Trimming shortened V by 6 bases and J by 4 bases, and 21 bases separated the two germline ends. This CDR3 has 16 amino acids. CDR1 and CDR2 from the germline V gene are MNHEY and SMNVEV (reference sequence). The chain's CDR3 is CASRSIGTRKSYGYTF. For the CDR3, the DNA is TGTGCCAGCAGATCTATTGGGACACGTAAATCCTATGGCTACACCTTC.

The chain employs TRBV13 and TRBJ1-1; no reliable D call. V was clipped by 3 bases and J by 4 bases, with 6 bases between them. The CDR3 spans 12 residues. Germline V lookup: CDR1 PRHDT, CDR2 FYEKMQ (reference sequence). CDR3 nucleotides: TGTGCCAGCAGCTTTCCCCGCACTGAAGCTTTCTTT. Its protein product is CASSFPRTEAFF.

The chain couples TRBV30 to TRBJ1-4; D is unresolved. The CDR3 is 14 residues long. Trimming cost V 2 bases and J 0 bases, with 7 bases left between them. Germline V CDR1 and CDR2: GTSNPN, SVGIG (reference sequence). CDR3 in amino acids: CAWSLGSTNEKLFF. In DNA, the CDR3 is TGTGCCTGGAGTTTGGGCTCAACTAATGAAAAACTGTTTTTT.

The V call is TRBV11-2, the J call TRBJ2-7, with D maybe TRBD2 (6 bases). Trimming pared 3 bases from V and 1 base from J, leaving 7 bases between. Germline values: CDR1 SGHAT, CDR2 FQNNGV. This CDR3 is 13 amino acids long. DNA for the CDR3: TGTGCCAGCAGCTTTGGGGGGTCCTACGAGCAGTACTTC. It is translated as CASSFGGSYEQYF.

CDR3 loop: CASSQPGQGRYEQYF. CDR3 in DNA: TGTGCCAGCAGCCAACCGGGACAGGGGCGATACGAGCAGTACTTC. The chain combines TRBV4-2 with TRBJ2-7; 10 bases line up with TRBD1. Germline assignment: CDR1 LGHNA and CDR2 YNFKEQ. J was trimmed by 4 bases and V by 2 bases; bases with no gene match: 5. The CDR3 has 15 residues.

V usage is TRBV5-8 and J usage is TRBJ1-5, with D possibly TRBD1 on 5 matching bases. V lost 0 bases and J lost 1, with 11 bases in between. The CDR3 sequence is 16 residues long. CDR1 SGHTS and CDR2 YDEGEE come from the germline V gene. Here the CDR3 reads CASSLVEGRSNQPQHF. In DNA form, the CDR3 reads TGTGCCAGCAGCTTGGTGGAGGGGAGAAGCAATCAGCCCCAGCATTTT.

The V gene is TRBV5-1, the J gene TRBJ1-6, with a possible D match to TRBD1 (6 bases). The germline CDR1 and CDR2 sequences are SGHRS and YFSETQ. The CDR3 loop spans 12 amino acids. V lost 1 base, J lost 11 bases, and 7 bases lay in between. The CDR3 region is CASSLTGTPLHF. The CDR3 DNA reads TGCGCCAGCAGCTTGACAGGGACACCCCTCCACTTT.

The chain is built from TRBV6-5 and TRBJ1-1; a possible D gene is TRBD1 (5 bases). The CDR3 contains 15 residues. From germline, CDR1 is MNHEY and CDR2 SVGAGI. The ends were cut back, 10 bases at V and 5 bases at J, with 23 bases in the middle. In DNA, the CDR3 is TGTGCCATCCACACCGCCGGGACGGGAGCTACTGAAGCTTTCTTT. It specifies CAIHTAGTGATEAFF.

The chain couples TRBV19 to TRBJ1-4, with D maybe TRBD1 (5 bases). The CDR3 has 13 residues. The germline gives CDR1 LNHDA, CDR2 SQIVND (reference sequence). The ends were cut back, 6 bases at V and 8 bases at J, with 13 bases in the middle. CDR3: CASRGEPAEKLFF. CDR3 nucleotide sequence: TGTGCCAGTAGGGGGGAGCCGGCCGAAAAACTGTTTTTT. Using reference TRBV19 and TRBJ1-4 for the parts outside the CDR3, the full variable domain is DGGITQSPKYLFRKEGQNVTLSCEQNLNHDAMYWYRQDPGQGLRLIYYSQIVNDFQKGDIAEGYSVSREKKESFPLTVTSAQKNPTAFYLCASRGEPAEKLFFGSGTQLSVL.

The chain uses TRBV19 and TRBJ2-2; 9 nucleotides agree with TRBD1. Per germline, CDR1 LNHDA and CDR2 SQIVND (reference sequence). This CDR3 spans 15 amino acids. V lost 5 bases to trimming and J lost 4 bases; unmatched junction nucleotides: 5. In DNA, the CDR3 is TGTGCCAGTAGTGTACAGGGGGCGCCCACCGGGGAGCTGTTTTTT. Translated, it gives CASSVQGAPTGELFF.

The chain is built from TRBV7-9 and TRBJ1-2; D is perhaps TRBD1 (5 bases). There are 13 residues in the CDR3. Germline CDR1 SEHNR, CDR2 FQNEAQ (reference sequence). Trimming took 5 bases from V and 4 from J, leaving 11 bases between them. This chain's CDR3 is CASSSGGSYGYTF. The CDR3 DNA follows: TGTGCCAGCAGCAGCGGGGGTAGCTATGGCTACACCTTC.

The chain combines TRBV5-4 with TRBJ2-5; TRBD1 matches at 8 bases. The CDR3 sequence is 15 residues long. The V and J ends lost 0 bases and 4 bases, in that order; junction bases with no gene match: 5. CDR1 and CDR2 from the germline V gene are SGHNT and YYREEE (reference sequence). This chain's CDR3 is CASSLARGLGETQYF. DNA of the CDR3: TGTGCCAGCAGCTTGGCCAGGGGGCTTGGAGAGACCCAGTACTTC.

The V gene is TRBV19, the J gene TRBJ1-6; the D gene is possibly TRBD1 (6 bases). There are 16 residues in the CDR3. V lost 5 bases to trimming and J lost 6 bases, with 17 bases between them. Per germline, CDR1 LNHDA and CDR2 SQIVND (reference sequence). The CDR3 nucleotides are TGTGCCAGTAGTGAGGACAGCCTATTTGTTAATTCACCCCTCCACTTT. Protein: CASSEDSLFVNSPLHF. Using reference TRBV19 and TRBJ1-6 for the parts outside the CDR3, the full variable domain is DGGITQSPKYLFRKEGQNVTLSCEQNLNHDAMYWYRQDPGQGLRLIYYSQIVNDFQKGDIAEGYSVSREKKESFPLTVTSAQKNPTAFYLCASSEDSLFVNSPLHFGNGTRLTVT.

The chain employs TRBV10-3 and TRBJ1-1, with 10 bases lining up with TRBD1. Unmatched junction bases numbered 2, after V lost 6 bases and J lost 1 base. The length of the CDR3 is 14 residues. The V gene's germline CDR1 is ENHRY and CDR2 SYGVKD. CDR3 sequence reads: CAIRDRGANTEAFF. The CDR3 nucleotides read TGTGCCATCAGGGACAGGGGGGCGAACACTGAAGCTTTCTTT.

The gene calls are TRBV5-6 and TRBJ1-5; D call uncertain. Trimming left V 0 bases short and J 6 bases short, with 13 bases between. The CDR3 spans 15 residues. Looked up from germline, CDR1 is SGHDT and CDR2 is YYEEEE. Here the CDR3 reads CASSLGQRMVQPQHF. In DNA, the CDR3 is TGTGCCAGCAGCTTGGGGCAGAGGATGGTTCAGCCCCAGCATTTT.

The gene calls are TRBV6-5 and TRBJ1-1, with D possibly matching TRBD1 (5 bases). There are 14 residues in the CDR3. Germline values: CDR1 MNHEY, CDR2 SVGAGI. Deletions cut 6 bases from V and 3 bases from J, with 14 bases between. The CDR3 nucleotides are TGTGCCAGCAGGAAACCTACAGGAGACACTGAAGCTTTCTTT. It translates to CASRKPTGDTEAFF.

As DNA, the CDR3 is TGTGCCAGCACCCCTCAGGGCGGTAATTCACCCCTCCACTTT. The encoded protein is CASTPQGGNSPLHF. The chain has TRBV7-9 and TRBJ1-6; possible D gene TRBD1, 5 bases. CDR1 SEHNR and CDR2 FQNEAQ come from the germline V gene (reference sequence). The V end was cut by 7 bases, the J end by 6 bases, with 13 bases between. The length of the CDR3 is 14 residues. Full variable domain (missing parts from reference TRBV7-9 and TRBJ1-6): DTGVSQNPRHKITKRGQNVTFRCDPISEHNRLYWYRQTLGQGPEFLTYFQNEAQLEKSRLLSDRFSAERPKGSFSTLEIQRTEQGDSAMYLCASTPQGGNSPLHFGNGTRLTVT.

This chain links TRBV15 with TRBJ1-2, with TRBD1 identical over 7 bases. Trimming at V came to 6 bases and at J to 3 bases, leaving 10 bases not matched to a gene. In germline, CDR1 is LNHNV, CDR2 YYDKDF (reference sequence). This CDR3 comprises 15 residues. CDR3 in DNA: TGTGCCACCAGGGGGGGGACAGAAAATGACTATGGCTACACCTTC. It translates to CATRGGTENDYGYTF.